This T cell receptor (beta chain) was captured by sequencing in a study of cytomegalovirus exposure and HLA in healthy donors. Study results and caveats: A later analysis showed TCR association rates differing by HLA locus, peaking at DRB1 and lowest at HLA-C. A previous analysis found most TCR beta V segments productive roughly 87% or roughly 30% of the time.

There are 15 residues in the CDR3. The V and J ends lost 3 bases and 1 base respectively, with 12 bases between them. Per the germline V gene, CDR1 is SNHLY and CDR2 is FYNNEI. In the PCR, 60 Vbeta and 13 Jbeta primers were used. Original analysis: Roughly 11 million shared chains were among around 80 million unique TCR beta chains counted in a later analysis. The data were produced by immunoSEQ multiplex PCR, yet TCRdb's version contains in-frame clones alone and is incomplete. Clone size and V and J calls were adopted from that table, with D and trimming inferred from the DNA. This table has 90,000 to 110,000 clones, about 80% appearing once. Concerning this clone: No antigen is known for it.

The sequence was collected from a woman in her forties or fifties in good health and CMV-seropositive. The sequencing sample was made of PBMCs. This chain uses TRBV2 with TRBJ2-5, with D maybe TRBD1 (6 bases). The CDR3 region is CASSDRGKTQETQYF. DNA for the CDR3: TGTGCCAGCAGTGATAGGGGGAAAACCCAAGAGACCCAGTACTTC.